A selection of T cell receptor beta chains follows, all from one sample in a study of T cell changes during pregnancy in multiple sclerosis. TCRdb's copy holds only in-frame clones and misses some; the assay was immunoSEQ multiplex PCR. The sample shows tens of thousands of clones, around 90% of them seen only once. The sample here was peripheral blood, taken in the second trimester of pregnancy. These receptors originate from a female donor with multiple sclerosis, enrolled in a pregnancy study. CDR3s include the opening cysteine and the closing phenylalanine or tryptophan. A D gene is named only where the DNA matches it firmly. For some rows the clone size is stated as once, few or many, or as a class when expanded; others skip it.

V gene: TRBV7-6
J gene: TRBJ2-1
clone size: NA
D gene: NA
CDR3 protein: CASSLAFGTHNEQFF
CDR3 DNA: TGTGCCAGCAGCTTAGCATTCGGGACACACAATGAGCAGTTCTTC

V gene: TRBV28
J gene: TRBJ2-5
clone size: NA
D gene: NA
CDR3 protein: CASSPLTGQETQYF
CDR3 DNA: TGTGCCAGCAGTCCACTGACAGGACAAGAGACCCAGTACTTC

V gene: TRBV7-2
J gene: TRBJ1-1
clone size: once
D gene: TRBD1
CDR3 protein: CASSFMDRGPEAFF
CDR3 DNA: TGTGCCAGCAGCTTTATGGACAGGGGCCCTGAAGCTTTCTTT

V gene: TRBV9
J gene: TRBJ2-5
clone size: NA
D gene: TRBD2
CDR3 protein: CASSVGVAGVSETQYF
CDR3 DNA: TGTGCCAGCAGCGTAGGGGTAGCGGGAGTTTCGGAGACCCAGTACTTC

V gene: TRBV6-1
J gene: TRBJ2-1
clone size: NA
D gene: NA
CDR3 protein: CASSVGGDWDEQFF
CDR3 DNA: TGTGCCAGCAGTGTTGGCGGGGACTGGGATGAGCAGTTCTTC

V gene: TRBV7-9
J gene: TRBJ2-5
clone size: once
D gene: NA
CDR3 protein: CASSWAGAQETQYF
CDR3 DNA: TGTGCCAGCAGCTGGGCGGGGGCACAAGAGACCCAGTACTTC

V gene: TRBV27
J gene: TRBJ1-2
clone size: NA
D gene: TRBD1
CDR3 protein: CASSFRQGGTNYGYTF
CDR3 DNA: TGTGCCAGCAGTTTTCGACAGGGGGGGACTAACTATGGCTACACCTTC

V gene: TRBV23-1
J gene: TRBJ1-3
clone size: NA
D gene: NA
CDR3 protein: CASSLKGRGTMYARGSGNTIYF
CDR3 DNA: TGCGCCAGCAGCCTAAAGGGAAGAGGGACTATGTATGCCAGGGGCTCTGGAAACACCATATATTTT

V gene: TRBV30
J gene: TRBJ1-5
clone size: NA
D gene: TRBD1
CDR3 protein: CAWSVPGQGVRVGNQPQHF
CDR3 DNA: TGTGCCTGGAGTGTACCGGGACAGGGTGTAAGAGTCGGCAATCAGCCCCAGCATTTT

V gene: TRBV11-3
J gene: TRBJ2-7
clone size: NA
D gene: NA
CDR3 protein: CASSLVLGDGQYF
CDR3 DNA: TGTGCCAGCAGCTTAGTTCTAGGAGACGGGCAGTACTTC

V gene: TRBV7-9
J gene: TRBJ1-1
clone size: NA
D gene: NA
CDR3 protein: CASKTLGSFLNTEAFF
CDR3 DNA: TGTGCCAGCAAGACCCTGGGGAGCTTCTTAAACACTGAAGCTTTCTTT

V gene: TRBV7-2
J gene: TRBJ1-6
clone size: NA
D gene: NA
CDR3 protein: CASSLSAFLENNSPLHF
CDR3 DNA: TGTGCCAGCAGCTTATCCGCCTTTCTGGAGAATAATTCACCCCTCCACTTT

V gene: TRBV9
J gene: TRBJ2-3
clone size: NA
D gene: TRBD2
CDR3 protein: CASSVFREGTDTQYF
CDR3 DNA: TGTGCCAGCAGCGTTTTCAGGGAGGGTACAGATACGCAGTATTTT

V gene: TRBV29-1
J gene: TRBJ2-1
clone size: NA
D gene: NA
CDR3 protein: CSVEGERTYYNEQFF
CDR3 DNA: TGCAGCGTTGAAGGGGAGCGCACGTACTACAATGAGCAGTTCTTC

V gene: TRBV29-1
J gene: TRBJ1-1
clone size: NA
D gene: TRBD1
CDR3 protein: CSARTGDTEAFF
CDR3 DNA: TGCAGCGCCCGGACAGGAGACACTGAAGCTTTCTTT

V gene: TRBV11-1
J gene: TRBJ1-2
clone size: NA
D gene: NA
CDR3 protein: CASSWNTGKYPYGYTF
CDR3 DNA: TGTGCCAGCAGCTGGAACACAGGGAAGTATCCCTATGGCTACACCTTC

V gene: TRBV30
J gene: TRBJ2-1
clone size: NA
D gene: NA
CDR3 protein: CAFTKGEPSYNEQFF
CDR3 DNA: TGTGCCTTTACTAAGGGGGAGCCCTCCTACAATGAGCAGTTCTTC

V gene: TRBV10-3
J gene: TRBJ2-3
clone size: NA
D gene: NA
CDR3 protein: CAISETPIAQYF
CDR3 DNA: TGTGCCATCAGTGAGACCCCTATTGCGCAGTATTTT